Only a few counts were recorded for the clone carrying this T cell receptor beta chain. Its target is unknown. These data belong to a study of a mutant IDH1 vaccine in newly diagnosed glioma. Time point defined: week 47, end of study. Each vaccine dose was 300 ug of mutant IDH1 20-mer peptide, with topical imiquimod. V lost 8 bases to trimming and J lost 6 bases, with 11 bases between them. Per the germline V gene, CDR1 is MNHEY and CDR2 is SVGAGI. This CDR3 is built from 13 residues. Some clones are missing from TCRdb's copy, which holds only in-frame ones; the method was immunoSEQ multiplex PCR. The sample holds about 94,000 clones, about 90% seen once.

This specimen consisted of PBMCs, obtained from a glioma patient whose treatment included an IDH1 peptide vaccine. The receptor's source is a woman aged 45-59 years with glioma. V usage is TRBV6-5 and J usage is TRBJ1-6; D is unclear. The CDR3 region is CASGVVLNSPLHF. Here the CDR3 DNA reads TGTGCCAGCGGAGTCGTCCTTAATTCACCCCTCCACTTT.